This T cell receptor (beta chain) was identified during a study of beta chain features in type 1 diabetes. Study-wide results and limits: TCRB CDR3 length was moderately but significantly reduced in all four CD4+ subsets of Type 1 diabetes patients. The influence of HLA type on TCRB rearrangement stayed undetermined. Patients with type 1 diabetes showed fewer VDJ junction insertions and more deletions.

The authors reverse transcribed all of the isolated RNA, so sequencing captured expressed TCRB transcripts. About 3.57 million reads per sample were averaged for naive, central memory and regulatory samples. Assay used: immunoSEQ multiplex PCR; TCRdb lists only in-frame clones, some missing. The sample yields approximately 250,000 clones, around 24% seen once. This clone was detected only a few times. Antigen specificity is unknown. CD4+ naive, central memory, regulatory and stem cell-like memory subsets were isolated by sorting on CD45RO/CCR7/CD25/CD127/CD95/CD27. Trimming took off 3 bases at V and 4 bases at J, with 13 bases between the two ends. CDR1 SQVTM and CDR2 ANQGSEA come from the germline V gene. This CDR3 region has 14 residues.

This receptor was identified in a woman between 25 and 40 years old with type 1 diabetes. The chain recombines TRBV29-1 with TRBJ2-1, with a weak D call TRBD2 (5 bases). Sequencing was carried out using naive CD4+ T cells from blood. The CDR3 DNA reads as TGCAGCGTTGATCGTGTTCGACTATACAATGAGCAGTTCTTC. Translated: CSVDRVRLYNEQFF.